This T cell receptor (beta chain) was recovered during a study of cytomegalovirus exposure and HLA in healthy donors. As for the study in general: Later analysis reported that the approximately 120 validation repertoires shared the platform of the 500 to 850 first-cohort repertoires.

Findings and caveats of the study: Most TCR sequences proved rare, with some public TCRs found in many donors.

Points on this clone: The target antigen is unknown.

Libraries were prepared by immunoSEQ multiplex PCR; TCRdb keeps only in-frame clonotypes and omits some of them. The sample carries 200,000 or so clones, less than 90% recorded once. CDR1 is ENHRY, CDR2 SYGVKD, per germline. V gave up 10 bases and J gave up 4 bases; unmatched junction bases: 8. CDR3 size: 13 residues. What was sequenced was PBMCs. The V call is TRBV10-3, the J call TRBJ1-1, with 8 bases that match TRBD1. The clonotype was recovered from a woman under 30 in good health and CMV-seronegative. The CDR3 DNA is TGTGCCACCGACAGGGGTTCCGGCACTGAAGCTTTCTTT. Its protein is CATDRGSGTEAFF.